The 21 T cell receptor beta chains below all came from one sample that was sequenced in a study of T-cell reconstitution after alpha-beta-depleted transplantation in children. Unique molecular identifiers were used in preparing the TCRbeta library. TCRdb analysed the PCR reads with MiXCR anew, one entry per CDR3 protein. The sample shows about 500,000 distinct CDR3 sequences, over 10% of them seen only once. The sequencing used PBMCs, mostly from graft donor cells, collected 180 days after TCRalphabeta/CD19-depleted stem cell transplant. Receptors originate from a female patient younger than 10 who had a stem cell transplant for aplastic anemia, so the T cells may come from the graft donor.

This rearrangement joins TRBV27 to TRBJ2-7, with 9 nucleotides matching TRBD1. CDR3 size: 15 residues. J was trimmed by 3 bases and V by 5 bases; bases with no gene match: 8. The germline CDR1 and CDR2 sequences are MNHEY and SMNVEV (reference sequence). The CDR3 coding sequence is TGTGCCAGCAGTCAGGACAGGGGCGCCAACTACGAGCAGTACTTC. The encoded protein is CASSQDRGANYEQYF.

The sample holds a few counts of this clonotype. The gene calls are TRBV24-1 and TRBJ2-7, with D possibly being TRBD1 or TRBD2 (5 bases each). This CDR3 region has 13 residues. Deletions cut 7 bases from V and 6 bases from J, with 15 bases between. Germline CDR1 reads KGHDR; CDR2 reads SFDVKD. The CDR3 sequence is CATSARDEAEQYV. CDR3 nucleotides: TGTGCCACCAGCGCCAGGGACGAGGCCGAGCAGTACGTC.

This chain joins TRBV7-2 and TRBJ2-7, with 8 bases matching TRBD2. After removal of 5 bases from V and 2 bases from J, the junction contained 5 bases not matched to a gene. CDR3 length equals 14 residues. Per the germline V gene, CDR1 is SGHTA and CDR2 is FQGNSA. The CDR3, as DNA: TGTGCCAGCAGCCCGGCGGGAGGTCCCTACGAGCAGTACTTC. Amino acids: CASSPAGGPYEQYF. The full variable domain, in which reference TRBV7-2 and TRBJ2-7 provide the parts outside the CDR3, is GAGVSQSPSNKVTEKGKDVELRCDPISGHTALYWYRQSLGQGLEFLIYFQGNSAPDKSGLPSDRFSAERTGGSVSTLTIQRTQQEDSAVYLCASSPAGGPYEQYFGPGTRLTVT.

The chain is built from TRBV20-1 and TRBJ2-3; 7 nucleotides line up with TRBD2. The CDR3 covers 15 residues. V dropped 3 bases and J dropped 2; count of bases not matched to a gene: 8. Germline V gene lookup returns CDR1 DFQATT and CDR2 SNEGSKA (reference sequence). In nucleotides, the CDR3 is TGCAGTGCTAGGAGCGGGAAGGGGATCACAGATACGCAGTATTTT. This gives the protein CSARSGKGITDTQYF.

This clonotype was recorded a few times. The chain links TRBV29-1 to TRBJ1-1; tentatively, D is TRBD1 (5 bases). Trimming took 3 bases from V and 4 from J, leaving 15 bases between them. Germline CDR1 reads SQVTM; CDR2 reads ANQGSEA. The CDR3 covers 14 residues. CDR3: CSVDPGGRTTEAFF. For the CDR3, the DNA is TGCAGCGTTGATCCCGGGGGGAGGACCACTGAAGCTTTCTTT.

This clonotype showed up just a few times. The J gene is TRBJ1-3, the V gene TRBV5-1, with a possible D match to TRBD1 (5 bases). V was pared by 4 bases and J by 0 bases, with 14 bases between. CDR1 is SGHRS, CDR2 YFSETQ, per germline. The CDR3 runs 16 residues. The CDR3 protein is CASSGGRVSSGNTIYF. The CDR3 DNA reads as TGCGCCAGCAGCGGGGGACGGGTTAGCTCTGGAAACACCATATATTTT.

The V gene is TRBV19, the J gene TRBJ2-4; no clear D gene. Germline assignment: CDR1 LNHDA and CDR2 SQIVND (reference sequence). The CDR3 is made up of 13 amino acids. Trimming took off 0 bases at V and 9 bases at J, with 9 bases between the two ends. CDR3 residues: CASSIDLWGIQYF. For the CDR3, the DNA is TGTGCCAGTAGTATAGACCTGTGGGGCATTCAGTACTTC.

This clonotype has at least ten counts. CDR3 DNA: TGCGCCAGCAGCTTGGCCCCCCTAGGATCACTTAACTATGGCTACACCTTC. As protein: CASSLAPLGSLNYGYTF. This chain joins TRBV5-1 and TRBJ1-2; D is unresolved. Trimming removed 0 bases from V and 1 base from J, with 16 bases in between. The germline V gene encodes CDR1 SGHRS and CDR2 YFSETQ. This CDR3 comprises 17 residues.

This clonotype was counted a few times. The chain joins TRBV5-6 to TRBJ1-3; D is unclear. Germline-derived CDR1 and CDR2 are SGHDT and YYEEEE. V lost 1 base to trimming and J lost 4 bases, with 15 bases between them. The CDR3 has 16 residues. CDR3: CASSLISLDPGNTIYF. The CDR3, as DNA: TGTGCCAGCAGCTTGATTTCCTTGGACCCCGGAAACACCATATATTTT.

The chain joins TRBV6-5 to TRBJ1-2, with a tentative D call TRBD1 (5 bases). CDR1 is MNHEY, CDR2 SVGAGI, per germline. With 3 bases removed from V and 7 bases from J, the gap between germline ends came to 6 bases. The CDR3 consists of 11 residues. CDR3 DNA: TGTGCCAGCAGTTATGGGGCTGGCTACACCTTC. This translates into CASSYGAGYTF.

This clonotype showed up many times. The V gene is TRBV27, the J gene TRBJ1-2; the D gene is possibly TRBD1 (5 bases). Germline values: CDR1 MNHEY, CDR2 SMNVEV (reference sequence). V was pared by 4 bases and J by 2 bases, with 14 bases between. The CDR3 runs 15 residues. CDR3 coding DNA: TGTGCCAGCAGTTCGCACCCAGGGTTGAACTATGGCTACACCTTC. It specifies CASSSHPGLNYGYTF.

This clonotype has at least ten counts. J is TRBJ2-3 and V is TRBV24-1; 10 bases are a match to TRBD2. There are 18 residues in the CDR3. CDR1 is KGHDR and CDR2 is SFDVKD in the germline V gene. Trimming cost V 7 bases and J 1 base; bases outside gene matches: 13. The CDR3 sequence is CATSTSGNSGRGTDTQYF. CDR3 sequence (DNA): TGTGCCACCAGCACTAGCGGGAACTCGGGCCGTGGCACAGATACGCAGTATTTT.

This chain links TRBV29-1 with TRBJ2-7; D is undetermined. Germline lookup yields CDR1 SQVTM and CDR2 ANQGSEA. Trimming stripped 3 bases from V and 0 bases from J, with 9 bases between. CDR3 size: 13 residues. The CDR3 DNA sequence: TGCAGCGTTGAGATCGATCCCTCCTACGAGCAGTACTTC. This encodes CSVEIDPSYEQYF.

The chain joins TRBV5-1 to TRBJ2-1; D remains ambiguous. Germline V gives CDR1 SGHRS, CDR2 YFSETQ. V was cut by 0 bases and J by 6 bases, with 10 bases left in between. This CDR3 is 14 amino acids long. In nucleotides, the CDR3 is TGCGCCAGCAGCTTGGGGGCACAGATCAATGAGCAGTTCTTC. Protein: CASSLGAQINEQFF.

In this sample, this clonotype turned up a few times. The genes are TRBV6-2 or TRBV6-3 and TRBJ2-1; 8 bases map to TRBD2. Germline values: CDR1 MNHEY, CDR2 SVGEGT. CDR3 size: 16 residues. Unmatched junction bases numbered 2, after V lost 0 bases and J lost 1 base. Written as DNA, the CDR3 is TGTGCCAGCAGTTACTCGGGCGGGGGGTCCTACAATGAGCAGTTCTTC. Amino acid sequence: CASSYSGGGSYNEQFF.

The chain recombines TRBV4-3 with TRBJ1-2; TRBD1 aligns across 7 bases. Germline V gene sequence: CDR1 LGHNA, CDR2 YSLEER. This CDR3 is built from 16 residues. Germline trimming cut 1 base from V and 3 bases from J; bases unmatched to any gene: 8. This CDR3 is CASSQAPGGKDYGYTF. The DNA of the CDR3 is TGCGCCAGCAGCCAAGCCCCAGGGGGGAAGGACTATGGCTACACCTTC.

This clonotype was seen ten or more times. V gene TRBV20-1 combines with J gene TRBJ2-7, with D perhaps matching TRBD2 (5 bases). Trimming pared 4 bases from V and 3 bases from J, leaving 10 bases between. This CDR3 is 12 amino acids long. The germline V gene encodes CDR1 DFQATT and CDR2 SNEGSKA (reference sequence). CDR3 coding DNA: TGCAGTGCTATGAAAAGCGGCTACGAGCAGTACTTC. This translates into CSAMKSGYEQYF.

CDR3 nucleotide sequence: TGCAGCGGCTACCTTACTAGCGGGTTCTCCTACAATGAGCAGTTCTTC. This encodes CSGYLTSGFSYNEQFF. This chain links TRBV29-1 with TRBJ2-1; 9 bases are shared with TRBD2. The CDR3 extends over 16 amino acids. From germline, CDR1 is SQVTM and CDR2 ANQGSEA. J lost 0 bases, V lost 7 bases, and 10 bases had no gene match.

The chain joins TRBV6-2 or TRBV6-3 to TRBJ2-7, with 10 positions matching TRBD1. The junction had 3 bases not matched to a gene; V was cut back by 5 bases and J by 2 bases. The germline V gene encodes CDR1 MNHEY and CDR2 SVGEGT. This CDR3 is built from 14 residues. CDR3 in DNA: TGTGCCAGCAGTGGCGACAGGGGGCCCTACGAGCAGTACTTC. It specifies CASSGDRGPYEQYF.

The genes are TRBV20-1 and TRBJ2-2, with TRBD2 as a possible D gene (6 bases). The length of the CDR3 is 15 residues. Germline-derived CDR1 and CDR2 are DFQATT and SNEGSKA (reference sequence). The germline V and J ends were trimmed by 3 bases and 5 bases, with 16 bases remaining between them. The CDR3 coding sequence is TGCAGTGCTAGGGAGGGGCGTAAGGGGACCGGGGAGCTGTTTTTT. Protein: CSAREGRKGTGELFF.

This clonotype was observed a handful of times. The V and J genes are TRBV12-3 or TRBV12-4 and TRBJ2-1; 8 bases fit TRBD2. CDR3 size: 15 residues. J lost 4 bases, V lost 4 bases, and 6 bases had no gene match. CDR3 residues: CASSWWVAGYNEQFF. CDR3 nucleotides: TGTGCCAGCAGTTGGTGGGTAGCGGGGTACAATGAGCAGTTCTTC.